This T cell receptor (beta chain) was identified during a study of blood T cell repertoires in COVID-19. Study-level information: Donors in the United States, Italy and Spain gave samples during acute or convalescent COVID-19. T cells, B-cell-depleted T cells, or PBMCs supplied cDNA or gDNA.

CDR3 size: 17 residues. V dropped 1 base and J dropped 3 bases, with 17 bases sitting between them. Looked up from germline, CDR1 is SNHLY and CDR2 is FYNNEI. How the authors handled the data: The authors estimated nucleated cell counts from reference gene primer amplification. Data came from immunoSEQ multiplex PCR; TCRdb stores just in-frame clones and leaves some out. That table furnishes V, J and clone size, whereas the DNA furnished D and trimming. Seen here are about 220,000 clones, 82% observed once, and the top ten hold about 3.7%. The origin of this receptor is a woman in her fifties or sixties who had recovered from COVID-19. The specimen was PBMCs or T cells enriched from blood (not recorded which). The V gene is TRBV2, the J gene TRBJ2-3; D might be TRBD1 (5 bases). This chain's CDR3 is CASSEEWRSPGTDTQYF. DNA of the CDR3: TGTGCCAGCAGTGAAGAGTGGCGGTCCCCAGGGACAGATACGCAGTATTTT. The full variable domain, with the rest looked up from reference TRBV2 and TRBJ2-3, is EPEVTQTPSHQVTQMGQEVILRCVPISNHLYFYWYRQILGQKVEFLVSFYNNEISEKSEIFDDQFSVERPDGSNFTLKIRSTKLEDSAMYFCASSEEWRSPGTDTQYFGPGTRLTVL.